These 10 T cell receptor beta chains were all obtained from the same sample, sequenced in a study of molecular identifiers for immune sequencing clone quantification. Via MiXCR, TCRdb re-called the PCR reads, giving one row per CDR3 protein. The sample records approximately 680,000 distinct CDR3 sequences, about 25% being singletons. Sequencing was done on a sample of naive CD8+ T cells from blood, with Jurkat cell RNA spiked in. Subset defined: FACS-sorted CD8+CD4-CCR7+CD45RA+ naive T cells. The receptors here all came from a human donor in good health. Some libraries in this study had Jurkat cell RNA spiked in.

This clonotype came up a few times. This may arise from a read error, as a much more abundant clone is one base away. The missing conserved phenylalanine or tryptophan at the end of this CDR3 makes a read error likely. The chain has TRBV29-1 and TRBJ1-5; D is undetermined. Germline loops: CDR1 SQVTM, CDR2 ANQGSEA. The CDR3 sequence is 15 residues long. The V gene lost 3 bases and the J gene lost 5 bases, with 17 bases spanning the gap. DNA for the CDR3: TGCAGCGTTGAGCCGGATGGAAGCTTCGATCAGCCCCAGCATATT. This gives the protein CSVEPDGSFDQPQHI.

This clonotype has ten or more counts. This chain uses TRBV4-1 with TRBJ2-5, with D possibly matching TRBD2 (6 bases). The CDR3 is made up of 15 amino acids. The V end was cut by 0 bases, the J end by 5 bases, with 13 bases between. From germline, CDR1 is MGHRA and CDR2 YSYEKL. The CDR3 sequence: CASSQDPSDGETQYF. The CDR3 region has the DNA TGCGCCAGCAGCCAAGATCCTAGCGATGGTGAGACCCAGTACTTC.

As to this clonotype: One end of the junction varies from germline; a read error may be responsible. The rearrangement links TRBV28 to TRBJ2-7, with D perhaps assigned TRBD1 or TRBD2 (5 bases each). This CDR3 contains 14 residues. Germline values: CDR1 MDHEN, CDR2 SYDVKM. CDR3 residues: CASSLRDGYYEQSF. CDR3 in DNA: TGTGCCAGCAGTTTACGGGACGGATACTACGAGCAGTCCTTC. The full variable domain, rest sourced from reference TRBV28 and TRBJ2-7, is DVKVTQSSRYLVKRTGEKVFLECVQDMDHENMFWYRQDPGLGLRLIYFSYDVKMKEKGDIPEGYSVSREKKERFSLILESASTNQTSMYLCASSLRDGYYEQSFGPGTRLTVT.

Details on this clonotype: A much larger clone is a single base away; this may be a read error. V is TRBV10-3 and J is TRBJ2-7; D might be TRBD1 (6 bases). This CDR3 region has 15 residues. Looked up from germline, CDR1 is ENHRY and CDR2 is SYGVKD. CDR3 DNA: TGTGCCATCAGTGGGACTCGGACAGAGTCCTACGAGCAGTGCTTC. This encodes CAISGTRTESYEQCF.

The chain joins TRBV6-2 or TRBV6-3 to TRBJ2-1, with a possible D match to TRBD1 (6 bases). Germline-derived CDR1 and CDR2 are MNHEY and SVGEGT. The V end lost 6 bases, the J end lost 3 bases, and 18 bases lay between the germline ends. The CDR3 sequence is 16 residues long. The CDR3 loop is CASSNAGTTYYNEQFF. CDR3 nucleotides: TGTGCCAGCAGCAACGCCGGGACAACTTACTACAATGAGCAGTTCTTC.

In its sample, this clonotype was seen many times. This chain joins TRBV29-1 and TRBJ1-1; D uncertain. The V and J ends lost 8 bases and 0 bases respectively, with 13 bases between them. CDR1 and CDR2 from the germline V gene are SQVTM and ANQGSEA. The CDR3 runs 13 residues. CDR3 nucleotides: TGCAGCCCCCGGGAGTTCATGAACACTGAAGCTTTCTTT. This sequence encodes CSPREFMNTEAFF.

This clonotype was detected ten times or more. This chain links TRBV4-3 with TRBJ2-1; possibly TRBD2 for D (6 bases). The length of the CDR3 is 19 residues. Trimming cost V 3 bases and J 4 bases, with 25 bases left between them. Germline V gene lookup returns CDR1 LGHNA and CDR2 YSLEER. CDR3 bases: TGCGCCAGCAGCCAGGTTCGGTTAGGCGAGGCGGCGGGATACAATGAGCAGTTCTTC. It encodes CASSQVRLGEAAGYNEQFF.

With regard to this clonotype: A much larger clonotype is one base distant, so this may be a read error. The gene calls are TRBV29-1 and TRBJ1-2; a weak D match, TRBD1 (6 bases). This CDR3 has 14 residues. V lost 5 bases, J lost 7 bases, and 20 bases lay in between. The germline V gene encodes CDR1 SQVTM and CDR2 ANQGSEA. CDR3 coding DNA: TGCAGCGTTAAAGGAAGGGTACAGGGCAGTGGCTACACCTTC. Translation: CSVKGRVQGSGYTF.

A note on this clonotype: This sequence may be a read error, since a much larger clone differs from it by one base. The chain employs TRBV12-3 or TRBV12-4 and TRBJ2-3; TRBD2 agrees at 13 bases. CDR3 length: 16 residues. The chain's CDR3 is CAGSWTSGSLTDTQYF. The CDR3 DNA sequence: TGTGCCGGCAGCTGGACTAGCGGGAGTCTGACAGATACGCAGTATTTT.

This clonotype was counted at least ten times. The V call is TRBV20-1, the J call TRBJ2-7, with 7 nucleotides matching TRBD1. The V gene end was trimmed by 4 bases and the J gene end by 2 bases; junction bases not matched to a gene: 5. Germline assignment: CDR1 DFQATT and CDR2 SNEGSKA (reference sequence). The CDR3 consists of 13 residues. The CDR3 nucleotides are TGCAGTGCTAAGGGGGACAGTGCCTACGAGCAGTACTTC. This gives the protein CSAKGDSAYEQYF.